A single sample gave rise to the 17 T cell receptor beta chains below, sequenced in a study of CD8+CD57+ T cells in acquired aplastic anemia. The study profiled TCR beta VDJ and CDR3 using genomic DNA as template. TCRdb called the reads again in MiXCR, with one record for every CDR3 protein. This table holds under 350,000 distinct CDR3 sequences, around 60% found once. The specimen sequenced was sorted CD4+, CD8+, or CD8+CD57+ T cells (not recorded which) from PBMCs. The source is a human donor with severe aplastic anemia or a healthy control (not recorded which).

The J gene is TRBJ1-2, the V gene TRBV2, with 7 bases identical to TRBD1. CDR1 is SNHLY, CDR2 FYNNEI, per germline. Trimming removed 10 bases from V and 3 bases from J; junction bases left unmatched: 8. The CDR3 totals 13 residues. The CDR3 sequence is CAKEKGAYYGYTF. Here the CDR3 DNA reads TGTGCCAAGGAAAAGGGGGCGTACTATGGCTACACCTTC.

This sequence joins TRBV7-3 and TRBJ2-5, with 7 bases fitting TRBD1. V shed 3 bases, J shed 3 bases, and the junction held 4 bases outside the gene matches. The CDR3 runs 14 residues. From germline, CDR1 is SGHTA and CDR2 FQGTGA. The CDR3 bases are TGTGCCAGCAGCTTGGACAGGTCTGAAGAGACCCAGTACTTC. This sequence encodes CASSLDRSEETQYF. Full variable domain (outside the CDR3, taken from reference TRBV7-3 and TRBJ2-5): GAGVSQTPSNKVTEKGKYVELRCDPISGHTALYWYRQSLGQGPEFLIYFQGTGAADDSGLPNDRFFAVRPEGSVSTLKIQRTERGDSAVYLCASSLDRSEETQYFGPGTRLLVL.

This chain joins TRBV9 and TRBJ2-5; 7 bases fit TRBD2. CDR1 SGDLS and CDR2 YYNGEE come from the germline V gene. V lost 3 bases, J lost 0 bases, and 8 bases stayed unmatched. CDR3 length: 16 residues. The CDR3, as DNA: TGTGCCAGCAGCGCAGAGGGACTACCGAACCAAGAGACCCAGTACTTC. Amino acids: CASSAEGLPNQETQYF.

Here the CDR3 reads CSVEADRGREQYF. The CDR3 coding sequence is TGCAGCGTTGAGGCCGACAGGGGGCGTGAGCAGTACTTC. The gene calls are TRBV29-1 and TRBJ2-7, with TRBD1 matching over 10 bases. J gave up 7 bases and V 3 bases, and 6 bases lay outside the gene matches. In germline, CDR1 is SQVTM, CDR2 ANQGSEA. CDR3 length: 13 residues.

This clonotype was observed a handful of times. The V gene is TRBV9, the J gene TRBJ2-7, with no clear D. Trimming pared 0 bases from V and 5 bases from J, leaving 9 bases between. The CDR3 covers 13 residues. Per germline, CDR1 SGDLS and CDR2 YYNGEE. In nucleotides, the CDR3 is TGTGCCAGCAGCGTAGTCTACGGCGACGAGCAGTACTTC. Translating gives CASSVVYGDEQYF.

This clonotype was recorded many times. The rearrangement uses TRBV7-8 and TRBJ1-5, with 11 bases lining up with TRBD1. Germline lookup yields CDR1 SGHVS and CDR2 FQNEAQ. V was pared by 2 bases and J by 2 bases, with 2 bases of the junction left unmatched. The CDR3 totals 16 residues. In DNA form, the CDR3 reads TGTGCCAGCAGCTTAAGGACAGGGGGCCGCAATCAGCCCCAGCATTTT. This translates into CASSLRTGGRNQPQHF. The full variable domain, in which reference TRBV7-8 and TRBJ1-5 provide the parts outside the CDR3, is GAGVSQSPRYKVAKRGQDVALRCDPISGHVSLFWYQQALGQGPEFLTYFQNEAQLDKSGLPSDRFFAERPEGSVSTLKIQRTQQEDSAVYLCASSLRTGGRNQPQHFGDGTRLSIL.

V usage is TRBV20-1 and J usage is TRBJ1-6; 10 bases match TRBD1. Trimming cost V 6 bases and J 0 bases; bases outside gene matches: 11. Germline CDR1 is DFQATT and CDR2 is SNEGSKA (reference sequence). The CDR3 extends over 18 amino acids. CDR3 bases: TGCAGTGCGCCAGGGGGACAGGGGCTTAGCTCCTATAATTCACCCCTCCACTTT. Residues: CSAPGGQGLSSYNSPLHF.

This clonotype was picked up many times. This chain links TRBV7-8 with TRBJ2-1; TRBD2 is a possible D gene (5 bases). Germline V gene lookup returns CDR1 SGHVS and CDR2 FQNEAQ. This CDR3 contains 14 residues. Trimming cost V 1 base and J 6 bases, with 10 bases left between them. This CDR3 is CASSLGTFGNEQFF. The CDR3 DNA follows: TGTGCCAGCAGCTTAGGGACTTTTGGCAATGAGCAGTTCTTC.

Comment on this clonotype: A read error may produce the germline difference seen at one junction end. The genes are TRBV7-7 and TRBJ2-5, with 8 bases matching TRBD1. The CDR3 loop spans 15 amino acids. In germline, CDR1 is SSHAT, CDR2 FNYEAQ (reference sequence). The CDR3 protein is CASSSGTGPQETQYF. CDR3 in DNA: TGTGCTAGCAGCTCGGGGACAGGACCGCAAGAGACCCAGTACTTC.

The chain uses TRBV10-2 and TRBJ2-5; 7 bases line up with TRBD2. The J segment lost 4 bases and the V segment lost 0 bases, leaving 2 bases of the junction unmatched. The CDR3 totals 14 residues. CDR1 and CDR2 (germline): WSHSY, SAAADI. As DNA, the CDR3 is TGCGCCAGCAGTGAGTCCCGGGGGGTAGAGACCCAGTACTTC. This translates into CASSESRGVETQYF.

The gene calls are TRBV20-1 and TRBJ2-7; 10 nucleotides match TRBD2. CDR3 length equals 15 residues. CDR1 is DFQATT, CDR2 SNEGSKA, per germline (reference sequence). V lost 2 bases, J lost 2 bases, and 6 bases stayed unmatched. CDR3 residues: CSARPLAGDTYEQYF. CDR3 nucleotides: TGCAGTGCTAGACCCCTAGCGGGGGATACCTACGAGCAGTACTTC.

J is TRBJ2-7 and V is TRBV28; D tentatively reads TRBD1 or TRBD2 (5 bases each). Germline values: CDR1 MDHEN, CDR2 SYDVKM. There are 16 residues in the CDR3. V lost 3 bases and J 0 bases, leaving 15 bases between the germline ends. The DNA for the CDR3 is TGTGCCAGCAGTTTGAGGGGTGGGACGATCTCCTACGAGCAGTACTTC. It is translated as CASSLRGGTISYEQYF.

The chain carries TRBV5-6 and TRBJ2-7, with 7 bases identical to TRBD1. V gave up 7 bases and J gave up 1 base; unmatched junction bases: 14. Germline-derived CDR1 and CDR2 are SGHDT and YYEEEE. The CDR3 sequence is 16 residues long. The CDR3 sequence: CASGPTPGTASYEQYF. The CDR3 DNA is TGTGCCAGCGGCCCCACCCCCGGGACAGCTTCCTACGAGCAGTACTTC. Full variable domain (missing parts from reference TRBV5-6 and TRBJ2-7): DAGVTQSPTHLIKTRGQQVTLRCSPKSGHDTVSWYQQALGQGPQFIFQYYEEEERQRGNFPDRFSGHQFPNYSSELNVNALLLGDSALYLCASGPTPGTASYEQYFGPGTRLTVT.

This chain joins TRBV24-1 and TRBJ1-5; D is ambiguous. With 5 bases removed from V and 4 bases from J, the gap between germline ends came to 5 bases. The CDR3 covers 12 residues. CDR1 is KGHDR, CDR2 SFDVKD, per germline. In DNA, the CDR3 is TGTGCCACCAGTGGGCCAAATCAGCCCCAGCATTTT. Encoded protein: CATSGPNQPQHF.

A few counts support this clonotype. CDR3 sequence (DNA): TGTGCCAGCAGCCAGGAAGGGGGGCGGGAGCAGTACTTC. Amino acid sequence: CASSQEGGREQYF. The chain carries TRBV7-2 and TRBJ2-7, with D tentatively TRBD1 or TRBD2 (6 bases each). Germline V gene sequence: CDR1 SGHTA, CDR2 FQGNSA. Trimming pared 5 bases from V and 7 bases from J, leaving 15 bases between. This CDR3 is built from 13 residues.

The J gene is TRBJ1-1, the V gene TRBV5-8, with D possibly matching TRBD1 (5 bases). The CDR3 has 17 residues. The V gene's germline CDR1 is SGHTS and CDR2 YDEGEE. The V end lost 4 bases, the J end lost 0 bases, and 19 bases lay between the germline ends. CDR3 nucleotide sequence: TGTGCCAGCAGCATTATGGGGGACTTTTCGGTGAACACTGAAGCTTTCTTT. It yields the protein CASSIMGDFSVNTEAFF.

This clonotype showed up just a few times. The J gene is TRBJ2-2, the V gene TRBV3-1; TRBD2 agrees at 7 bases. The CDR3 spans 15 residues. The germline V gene has CDR1 LGHDT and CDR2 YNNKEL (reference sequence). V was pared by 6 bases and J by 2 bases, with 6 bases of the junction left unmatched. CDR3 residues: CASRRSGINTGELFF. The CDR3 nucleotides read TGTGCCAGCAGGCGCAGCGGGATCAACACCGGGGAGCTGTTTTTT.